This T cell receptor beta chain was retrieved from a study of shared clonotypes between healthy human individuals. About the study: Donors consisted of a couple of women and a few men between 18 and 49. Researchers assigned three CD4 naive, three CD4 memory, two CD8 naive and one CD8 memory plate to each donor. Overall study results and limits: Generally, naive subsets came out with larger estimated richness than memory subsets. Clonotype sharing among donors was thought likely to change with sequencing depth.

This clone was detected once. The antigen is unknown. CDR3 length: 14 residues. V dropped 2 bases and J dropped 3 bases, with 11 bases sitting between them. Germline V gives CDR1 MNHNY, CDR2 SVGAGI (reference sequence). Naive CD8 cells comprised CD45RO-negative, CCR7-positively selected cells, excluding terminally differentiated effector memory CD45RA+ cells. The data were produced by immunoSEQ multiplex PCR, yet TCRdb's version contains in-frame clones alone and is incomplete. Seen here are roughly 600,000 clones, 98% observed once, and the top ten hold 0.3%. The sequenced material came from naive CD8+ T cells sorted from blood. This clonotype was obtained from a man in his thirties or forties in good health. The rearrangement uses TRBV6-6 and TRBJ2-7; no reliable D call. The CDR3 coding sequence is TGTGCCAGCAGTTACGACACTACGGACTACGAGCAGTACTTC. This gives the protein CASSYDTTDYEQYF.